The 30 T cell receptor beta chains below all came from one sample that was sequenced in a study of T cell repertoires in cytomegalovirus infection. TCRdb re-derived calls from the reads in MiXCR, one entry per CDR3 protein. The sample holds about 490,000 distinct CDR3 sequences, approximately 26% seen once. Sequencing was carried out using PBMCs. The receptors originated from a human donor in good health (CMV status not recorded). Some clones in this sample may be carry-over from other donors' samples.

CDR3 protein: CASSSPTGSYEQYF. As DNA, the CDR3 is TGTGCCAGCAGTTCGCCGACAGGCTCCTACGAGCAGTACTTC. The rearrangement joins TRBV28 to TRBJ2-7; D is possibly TRBD1 (6 bases). Per the germline V gene, CDR1 is MDHEN and CDR2 is SYDVKM. The V end was cut by 4 bases, the J end by 0 bases, with 10 bases between. CDR3 size: 14 residues.

This clonotype was counted between two and nine times. V usage is TRBV7-8 and J usage is TRBJ1-5, with D unclear. Trimming removed 2 bases from V and 4 bases from J, with 15 bases in between. There are 16 residues in the CDR3. CDR1 is SGHVS and CDR2 is FQNEAQ in the germline V gene. CDR3 residues: CASSLLGGPTNQPQHF. The CDR3 bases are TGTGCCAGCAGCTTATTGGGCGGTCCCACAAATCAGCCCCAGCATTTT.

The chain carries TRBV12-5 and TRBJ2-5, with 9 bases aligning to TRBD2. This CDR3 comprises 15 residues. The V gene end was trimmed by 10 bases and the J gene end by 8 bases; junction bases not matched to a gene: 17. CDR1 and CDR2 from the germline V gene are LGHNT and FRNRAP. The CDR3, as DNA: TGTGCTATCCGTACCCGTGGTAGCGGGAGAAATACCCAGTACTTC. It yields the protein CAIRTRGSGRNTQYF.

The chain couples TRBV20-1 to TRBJ2-7; 10 bases align to TRBD2. CDR3 length: 15 amino acids. V lost 1 base and J lost 2; bases outside the gene matches: 5. CDR1 DFQATT and CDR2 SNEGSKA come from the germline V gene (reference sequence). The CDR3 is CSARGTSGITYEQYV. DNA of the CDR3: TGCAGTGCTAGAGGGACTAGCGGTATTACCTACGAGCAGTACGTC.

This clonotype has at least ten counts. The junction departs from germline at one end; a sequencing error may be responsible. The chain combines TRBV7-2 with TRBJ2-7; D not certain. This CDR3 comprises 12 residues. Germline CDR1 and CDR2: SGHTA and FQGNSA. CDR3 DNA: TGTGCCAGCAACTTAGACGACTACGAGCAGTACTTC. This codes for CASNLDDYEQYF.

The chain couples TRBV7-2 to TRBJ2-2; D uncertain. CDR3 length equals 17 residues. CDR1 SGHTA and CDR2 FQGNSA come from the germline V gene. The V gene lost 1 base and the J gene lost 9 bases, with 21 bases spanning the gap. CDR3 in DNA: TGTGCCAGCAGCTTAGGGCCCGAGGCCTATATCCACCGGGAGCTGTTTTTT. This codes for CASSLGPEAYIHRELFF.

This clonotype was picked up many times. The chain has TRBV7-6 and TRBJ2-3; D gene unclear. This CDR3 has 12 residues. Germline-derived CDR1 and CDR2 are SGHVS and FNYEAQ. V was pared by 5 bases and J by 4 bases, with 7 bases between. The CDR3 DNA reads as TGTGCCAGCAGCCCCATGTCAGATACGCAGTATTTT. As protein: CASSPMSDTQYF.

This clonotype was recorded at least ten times. V and J are TRBV7-2 and TRBJ2-7, with 12 positions matching TRBD2. CDR1 and CDR2 (germline): SGHTA, FQGNSA. With 5 bases clipped from V and 10 bases from J, the junction kept 12 bases outside the gene matches. The CDR3 has 15 residues. The CDR3 region is CASSGGLAGPSEQYF. CDR3 DNA: TGTGCCAGCAGCGGTGGACTAGCGGGGCCCTCTGAACAGTACTTC.

This clonotype came up a few times. The chain links TRBV14 to TRBJ1-1; D unresolved. Germline assignment: CDR1 SGHDN and CDR2 FVKESK. There are 11 residues in the CDR3. The V gene lost 1 base and the J gene lost 5 bases, with 2 bases spanning the gap. The CDR3 here is CASSQVTEAFF. The CDR3 DNA reads TGTGCCAGCAGCCAAGTTACTGAAGCTTTCTTT.

V and J are TRBV19 and TRBJ1-1; no definite D call. Germline CDR1 LNHDA, CDR2 SQIVND (reference sequence). This CDR3 has 15 residues. The V and J ends lost 0 bases and 4 bases respectively, with 12 bases between them. Written as DNA, the CDR3 is TGTGCCAGTAGTATAGAACCCCGTTGGGGCACTGAAGCTTTCTTT. As protein: CASSIEPRWGTEAFF.

The chain carries TRBV19 and TRBJ2-1; the D is unclear. V was shortened by 6 bases and J by 4 bases, with 16 bases between the two germline ends. This CDR3 region has 15 residues. CDR1 and CDR2 from the germline V gene are LNHDA and SQIVND (reference sequence). The CDR3 loop reads CASSSEAIRYNEQFF. CDR3 DNA sequence: TGTGCCAGTAGCAGCGAAGCTATTAGGTACAATGAGCAGTTCTTC.

The chain employs TRBV3-1 and TRBJ2-3, with 7 nucleotides matching TRBD1. The CDR3 has 15 amino acids. Trimming at V came to 0 bases and at J to 5 bases, leaving 5 bases not matched to a gene. Germline-derived CDR1 and CDR2 are LGHDT and YNNKEL (reference sequence). Written as DNA, the CDR3 is TGTGCCAGCAGCCAAGAGGGACAGATGAGAGATACGCAGTATTTT. Translating gives CASSQEGQMRDTQYF.

This clonotype has a handful of counts. This chain links TRBV7-2 with TRBJ2-3; 7 bases match TRBD2. The V segment lost 6 bases and the J segment 1 base; nucleotides outside the gene matches: 7. The CDR3 consists of 15 residues. Germline CDR1 reads SGHTA; CDR2 reads FQGNSA. The CDR3, as DNA: TGTGCCAGCAGTACCGGGAGGATGGGCACAGATACGCAGTATTTT. Encoded protein: CASSTGRMGTDTQYF. Full variable domain (rest looked up from reference TRBV7-2 and TRBJ2-3): GAGVSQSPSNKVTEKGKDVELRCDPISGHTALYWYRQSLGQGLEFLIYFQGNSAPDKSGLPSDRFSAERTGGSVSTLTIQRTQQEDSAVYLCASSTGRMGTDTQYFGPGTRLTVL.

The chain has TRBV29-1 and TRBJ2-5; 7 nucleotides agree with TRBD2. The V gene's germline CDR1 is SQVTM and CDR2 ANQGSEA. This CDR3 region has 14 residues. The ends lost 7 bases at V and 5 bases at J; junction bases unmatched: 13. The CDR3 reads CSGGPGGRMETQYF. In nucleotides, the CDR3 is TGCAGCGGGGGCCCCGGGGGGAGGATGGAGACCCAGTACTTC.

The chain is built from TRBV10-3 and TRBJ2-1; possible D gene TRBD2, 6 bases. CDR3 size: 15 residues. Germline V lookup: CDR1 ENHRY, CDR2 SYGVKD. V lost 8 bases, J lost 10 bases, and 24 bases lay in between. The CDR3 coding sequence is TGTGCCATCGCCTCCGACCTGGGACTTCGCCGAGAGCAGTTCTTC. It specifies CAIASDLGLRREQFF.

The gene calls are TRBV18 and TRBJ1-1, with 8 bases fitting TRBD1. CDR1 and CDR2 from the germline V gene are KGHSH and LQKENI. The ends lost 6 bases at V and 3 bases at J; junction bases unmatched: 3. The CDR3 runs to 13 residues. DNA of the CDR3: TGTGCCAGCTCGACAGGGGTAGACACTGAAGCTTTCTTT. Translated, it gives CASSTGVDTEAFF.

This chain links TRBV5-1 with TRBJ2-3; either TRBD1 or TRBD2 may fit D (5 bases each). The CDR3 spans 15 residues. The germline CDR1 and CDR2 sequences are SGHRS and YFSETQ. The germline V and J ends were trimmed by 2 bases and 5 bases, with 15 bases remaining between them. The CDR3 spells CASSFWAGSVDTQYF. The DNA for the CDR3 is TGCGCCAGCAGCTTCTGGGCAGGGAGCGTAGATACGCAGTATTTT. Supplemented by reference TRBV5-1 and TRBJ2-3, the full variable domain reads KAGVTQTPRYLIKTRGQQVTLSCSPISGHRSVSWYQQTPGQGLQFLFEYFSETQRNKGNFPGRFSGRQFSNSRSEMNVSTLELGDSALYLCASSFWAGSVDTQYFGPGTRLTVL.

This clonotype was seen many times. The chain is built from TRBV7-9 and TRBJ2-3; either TRBD1 or TRBD2 may supply D (5 bases each). Trimming shortened V by 0 bases and J by 1 base, and 5 bases separated the two germline ends. Germline-derived CDR1 and CDR2 are SEHNR and FQNEAQ (reference sequence). The CDR3 contains 14 residues. The CDR3 DNA reads TGTGCCAGCAGCTTAGCGGGACGCACAGATACGCAGTATTTT. As protein: CASSLAGRTDTQYF.

This clonotype was seen ten or more times. The rearrangement uses TRBV7-2 and TRBJ2-1; tentatively, D is TRBD2 (5 bases). The germline CDR1 and CDR2 sequences are SGHTA and FQGNSA. V was shortened by 7 bases and J by 5 bases, with 18 bases between the two germline ends. This CDR3 spans 15 amino acids. The CDR3 protein is CASTLRAGPDNEQFF. The CDR3 region has the DNA TGTGCCAGCACCCTTAGGGCGGGTCCTGACAATGAGCAGTTCTTC.

This clonotype was seen at least ten times. The gene calls are TRBV7-9 and TRBJ2-1, with D maybe TRBD2 (5 bases). The V gene lost 5 bases and the J gene lost 4 bases, with 18 bases spanning the gap. This CDR3 region has 16 residues. Germline V lookup: CDR1 SEHNR, CDR2 FQNEAQ (reference sequence). The CDR3 protein is CASSPLPGADYNEQFF. The CDR3 DNA sequence: TGTGCCAGCAGCCCCCTCCCAGGAGCGGATTACAATGAGCAGTTCTTC. Based on the CDR3 plus reference TRBV7-9 and TRBJ2-1, the full variable domain is DTGVSQNPRHKITKRGQNVTFRCDPISEHNRLYWYRQTLGQGPEFLTYFQNEAQLEKSRLLSDRFSAERPKGSFSTLEIQRTEQGDSAMYLCASSPLPGADYNEQFFGPGTRLTVL.

V and J are TRBV6-2 or TRBV6-3 and TRBJ2-2; 9 positions match TRBD1. There are 19 residues in the CDR3. The germline V gene has CDR1 MNHEY and CDR2 SVGEGT. The V gene end was trimmed by 2 bases and the J gene end by 0 bases; junction bases not matched to a gene: 10. In DNA form, the CDR3 reads TGTGCCAGCAGTTACGTACTCGGGACAGGGCGAACGAACACCGGGGAGCTGTTTTTT. Translating gives CASSYVLGTGRTNTGELFF.

The rearrangement uses TRBV5-1 and TRBJ1-1, with D possibly being TRBD1 (6 bases). Deletions cut 7 bases from V and 0 bases from J, with 13 bases between. CDR1 is SGHRS, CDR2 YFSETQ, per germline. The length of the CDR3 is 14 residues. As DNA, the CDR3 is TGCGCCAGCGGACTGGGACATTTGAACACTGAAGCTTTCTTT. This gives the protein CASGLGHLNTEAFF.

This sequence joins TRBV28 and TRBJ2-7; TRBD1 matches at 8 bases. Germline V lookup: CDR1 MDHEN, CDR2 SYDVKM. The CDR3 runs 13 residues. Trimming cost V 6 bases and J 2 bases; bases outside gene matches: 3. The CDR3 loop reads CASRTGATYEQYF. DNA of the CDR3: TGTGCCAGCAGGACAGGGGCCACCTACGAGCAGTACTTC.

This clonotype was counted at least ten times. The chain recombines TRBV6-2 or TRBV6-3 with TRBJ1-1; D perhaps matches TRBD1 (6 bases). CDR3 length: 13 amino acids. Germline loops: CDR1 MNHEY, CDR2 SVGEGT. V lost 7 bases and J lost 9, with 18 bases in between. The CDR3 DNA follows: TGTGCCAGCAAAACCCTCCCAACAGGGCAAGCTTTCTTT. Residues: CASKTLPTGQAFF.

This chain joins TRBV29-1 and TRBJ1-5, with 7 bases identical to TRBD1. Germline V gene lookup returns CDR1 SQVTM and CDR2 ANQGSEA. Trimming at V came to 0 bases and at J to 2 bases, leaving 7 bases not matched to a gene. The CDR3 extends over 16 amino acids. The CDR3 sequence is CSVEDGVGGGNQPQHF. The CDR3 nucleotides read TGCAGCGTTGAAGATGGGGTAGGGGGCGGCAATCAGCCCCAGCATTTT.

The rearrangement joins TRBV20-1 to TRBJ1-1, with D possibly matching TRBD1 (5 bases). Germline lookup yields CDR1 DFQATT and CDR2 SNEGSKA (reference sequence). V lost 2 bases, J lost 6 bases, and 10 bases lay in between. The CDR3 spans 12 residues. CDR3 in amino acids: CSARLRDPEAFF. CDR3 bases: TGCAGTGCTAGATTAAGGGACCCTGAAGCTTTCTTT.

This clonotype was detected ten times or more. The gene calls are TRBV7-2 and TRBJ1-5; 8 nucleotides line up with TRBD1. Per germline, CDR1 SGHTA and CDR2 FQGNSA. Trimming at V came to 1 base and at J to 7 bases, leaving 9 bases not matched to a gene. This CDR3 is built from 16 residues. In nucleotides, the CDR3 is TGTGCCAGCAGCTTAGACGCGACAGGGGTTGGGCAGCCCCAGCATTTT. Translated, it gives CASSLDATGVGQPQHF.

This clonotype was counted only a few times. At one end the junction does not follow the germline gene, possibly because of a read error. The V call is TRBV7-7, the J call TRBJ2-2; D is perhaps TRBD1 (6 bases). The CDR3 has 15 amino acids. The germline gives CDR1 SSHAT, CDR2 FNYEAQ (reference sequence). The CDR3 nucleotides are TGTGCTAGCAGCGCCGGGACACCGAACACCGGGGAGCTGTTTTTT. This encodes CASSAGTPNTGELFF.

The chain is built from TRBV4-3 and TRBJ2-1; the D is unclear. In germline, CDR1 is LGHNA, CDR2 YSLEER. With 3 bases removed from V and 9 bases from J, the gap between germline ends came to 24 bases. This CDR3 is built from 17 residues. The DNA of the CDR3 is TGCGCCAGCAGCCAGGCCTTTTTTGGCGGTCCCTCGGGTGAGCAGTTCTTC. It codes for CASSQAFFGGPSGEQFF.

The CDR3 region is CASRPTGVAYEQYV. The CDR3, as DNA: TGTGCCAGCAGACCCACAGGGGTAGCCTACGAGCAGTACGTC. The V call is TRBV6-8, the J call TRBJ2-7, with 7 bases aligning to TRBD1. CDR3 length: 14 amino acids. Germline assignment: CDR1 MNHGY and CDR2 SAAAGT. Trimming at V came to 6 bases and at J to 2 bases, leaving 7 bases not matched to a gene.